The 8 T cell receptor beta chains below all came from one sample that was sequenced in a study of neoadjuvant nivolumab and ipilimumab in lung cancer. Assay used: immunoSEQ multiplex PCR; TCRdb lists only in-frame clones, some missing. The sample consists of under 50,000 clones, about 89% of them appearing once. This material consisted of blood, taken before neoadjuvant nivolumab, alone or with ipilimumab. These receptors were obtained from an adult with non-small cell lung cancer. Some clones in this sample may be carry-over from other donors' samples.

The chain is built from TRBV7-9 and TRBJ2-3, with a tentative D call TRBD2 (6 bases). The length of the CDR3 is 14 residues. V lost 2 bases and J 0 bases, leaving 6 bases between the germline ends. The germline CDR1 and CDR2 sequences are SEHNR and FQNEAQ (reference sequence). CDR3 sequence (DNA): TGTGCCAGCAGCTTAAGCGGGAGCACAGATACGCAGTATTTT. This sequence encodes CASSLSGSTDTQYF. Full variable domain (missing parts from reference TRBV7-9 and TRBJ2-3): DTGVSQNPRHKITKRGQNVTFRCDPISEHNRLYWYRQTLGQGPEFLTYFQNEAQLEKSRLLSDRFSAERPKGSFSTLEIQRTEQGDSAMYLCASSLSGSTDTQYFGPGTRLTVL.

The rearrangement uses TRBV5-4 and TRBJ2-2; TRBD2 is a possible D gene (6 bases). The CDR3 loop spans 14 amino acids. V lost 4 bases and J 4 bases, leaving 11 bases between the germline ends. Germline values: CDR1 SGHNT, CDR2 YYREEE (reference sequence). CDR3 DNA sequence: TGTGCCAGCAGCCCGGGACTGAGCACCGGGGAGCTGTTTTTT. This sequence encodes CASSPGLSTGELFF. Complete variable domain (other parts from reference TRBV5-4 and TRBJ2-2): ETGVTQSPTHLIKTRGQQVTLRCSSQSGHNTVSWYQQALGQGPQFIFQYYREEENGRGNFPPRFSGLQFPNYSSELNVNALELDDSALYLCASSPGLSTGELFFGEGSRLTVL.

This rearrangement joins TRBV2 to TRBJ2-7; no definite D call. V lost 6 bases, J lost 7 bases, and 10 bases lay in between. Per germline, CDR1 SNHLY and CDR2 FYNNEI. The CDR3 runs 11 residues. The CDR3 reads CASSVMWEQYF. For the CDR3, the DNA is TGTGCCAGCAGCGTCATGTGGGAGCAGTACTTC.

The V call is TRBV7-9, the J call TRBJ2-2, with TRBD1 matching 12 bases. The CDR3 loop spans 17 amino acids. After removal of 3 bases from V and 7 bases from J, the junction contained 9 bases not matched to a gene. Germline-derived CDR1 and CDR2 are SEHNR and FQNEAQ (reference sequence). This chain's CDR3 is CASSLPGQGAYVGELFF. DNA for the CDR3: TGTGCCAGCAGCTTGCCGGGACAGGGGGCGTACGTCGGGGAGCTGTTTTTT.

Here the CDR3 reads CASSFLAGGNTGELFF. The CDR3 coding sequence is TGTGCCAGCAGTTTTTTAGCGGGAGGGAACACCGGGGAGCTGTTTTTT. The chain couples TRBV6-5 to TRBJ2-2; TRBD2 aligns across 10 bases. Trimming at V came to 4 bases and at J to 1 base, leaving 3 bases not matched to a gene. Germline loops: CDR1 MNHEY, CDR2 SVGAGI. This CDR3 spans 16 amino acids.

V is TRBV29-1 and J is TRBJ1-5; TRBD1 matches 11 bases. The ends lost 6 bases at V and 6 bases at J; junction bases unmatched: 4. Germline V gene lookup returns CDR1 SQVTM and CDR2 ANQGSEA. This CDR3 comprises 13 residues. CDR3 protein: CSVPGQGGQPQHF. The CDR3 DNA reads TGCAGCGTCCCGGGACAGGGGGGTCAGCCCCAGCATTTT.

The chain has TRBV5-1 and TRBJ1-1; D is uncertain. CDR3 length: 14 residues. Germline lookup yields CDR1 SGHRS and CDR2 YFSETQ. Trimming stripped 4 bases from V and 1 base from J, with 11 bases between. In DNA, the CDR3 is TGCGCCAGCAGCCCCATGACGGGGAACACTGAAGCTTTCTTT. Its translation is CASSPMTGNTEAFF.

CDR3 amino acids: CATSSHSGRVYEQYF. The CDR3 coding sequence is TGTGCCACCAGCTCGCATAGCGGGAGAGTCTACGAGCAGTACTTC. This chain connects TRBV15 to TRBJ2-7, with 9 positions matching TRBD2. V shed 5 bases and J 3 bases; nucleotides not matched to a gene: 8. Germline-derived CDR1 and CDR2 are LNHNV and YYDKDF (reference sequence). CDR3 length equals 15 residues.